The 24 T cell receptor beta chains in this list originate from one sample, sequenced in a study of T cell changes during pregnancy in multiple sclerosis. TCRdb's copy holds only in-frame clones and misses some; the assay was immunoSEQ multiplex PCR. The top ten clones hold over 0.8% of a sample with some 80,000 clones, roughly nine tenths of them seen once. The material was peripheral blood, obtained in the first trimester of pregnancy. Receptor source: a female donor in good health, enrolled as a control in a pregnancy study.

This chain connects TRBV7-8 to TRBJ2-2; D might be TRBD2 (6 bases). V lost 5 bases and J 0 bases, leaving 13 bases between the germline ends. CDR1 and CDR2 from the germline V gene are SGHVS and FQNEAQ. CDR3 length equals 16 residues. CDR3 amino acids: CASSLYRGANTGELFF. In DNA form, the CDR3 reads TGTGCCAGCAGCCTCTACCGCGGGGCGAACACCGGGGAGCTGTTTTTT.

The V and J genes are TRBV6-5 and TRBJ2-7; the match to TRBD2 covers 7 bases. V shed 2 bases, J shed 0 bases, and the junction held 4 bases outside the gene matches. CDR1 is MNHEY and CDR2 is SVGAGI in the germline V gene. This CDR3 region has 15 residues. The DNA for the CDR3 is TGTGCCAGCAGTTACCAAAGCGGGGTCTCCTACGAGCAGTACTTC. Translated, it gives CASSYQSGVSYEQYF.

This clone was seen a single time. The chain carries TRBV5-1 and TRBJ2-1; TRBD2 matches at 12 bases. The CDR3 runs 17 residues. V lost 4 bases and J lost 4; bases outside the gene matches: 9. CDR1 is SGHRS, CDR2 YFSETQ, per germline. The CDR3 spells CASSAGLAGPIYNEQFF. The CDR3 DNA follows: TGCGCCAGCAGCGCCGGACTAGCGGGGCCCATATACAATGAGCAGTTCTTC.

As regards this clone: No conserved phenylalanine or tryptophan ends this CDR3, so it is likely a read error. It is unclear where the CDR3 begins or ends on the DNA, so no DNA is shown, and the CDR3 is as TCRdb lists it. V is TRBV27 and J is TRBJ1-2; the table assigns TRBD1, which was not confirmed against the DNA. Counting both end residues, the CDR3 totals 11 amino acids. Germline CDR1 is MNHEY and CDR2 is SMNVEV (reference sequence). The CDR3 loop is CASGSGTGSTL.

The rearrangement joins TRBV27 to TRBJ2-5; TRBD2 agrees at 7 bases. V dropped 6 bases and J dropped 1; count of bases not matched to a gene: 17. The CDR3 sequence is 18 residues long. The germline CDR1 and CDR2 sequences are MNHEY and SMNVEV (reference sequence). CDR3 protein: CASSPGTLAWGGQETQYF. CDR3 nucleotide sequence: TGTGCCAGCAGCCCAGGGACTCTCGCCTGGGGGGGCCAAGAGACCCAGTACTTC.

V usage is TRBV5-8 and J usage is TRBJ1-2, with a possible D match to TRBD1 (5 bases). V dropped 4 bases and J dropped 1 base, with 8 bases sitting between them. Germline-derived CDR1 and CDR2 are SGHTS and YDEGEE. This CDR3 is 13 amino acids long. CDR3 loop: CASSKGNNYGYTF. CDR3 sequence (DNA): TGTGCCAGCAGCAAGGGGAATAACTATGGCTACACCTTC.

V and J are TRBV7-2 and TRBJ2-2, with TRBD2 identical over 7 bases. Germline-derived CDR1 and CDR2 are SGHTA and FQGNSA. The CDR3 consists of 15 residues. Losses at the gene ends were 3 bases for V and 3 bases for J; bases not matched to a gene: 4. This CDR3 is CASSFKGRDTGELFF. The CDR3 DNA reads as TGTGCCAGCAGCTTTAAGGGGAGGGACACCGGGGAGCTGTTTTTT.

The chain employs TRBV6-5 and TRBJ1-4; 7 nucleotides agree with TRBD1. CDR1 and CDR2 (germline): MNHEY, SVGAGI. V trimming: 5 bases; J trimming: 4 bases; junction bases outside the gene matches: 4. The CDR3 runs 14 residues. As DNA, the CDR3 is TGTGCCAGCAGTCCGGGACAGAGTAATGAAAAACTGTTTTTT. As protein: CASSPGQSNEKLFF.

Here the CDR3 reads CASGGFWENTEAFF. The CDR3 bases are TGTGCCAGTGGGGGGTTTTGGGAGAACACTGAAGCTTTCTTT. The chain has TRBV19 and TRBJ1-1, with D possibly matching TRBD1 (5 bases). The CDR3 has 14 amino acids. V lost 8 bases and J lost 1, with 14 bases in between. The germline V gene has CDR1 LNHDA and CDR2 SQIVND (reference sequence).

This clone was observed once. The chain links TRBV5-4 to TRBJ1-2; the match to TRBD1 covers 7 bases. The CDR3 is 13 residues long. V lost 4 bases, J lost 2 bases, and 2 bases stayed unmatched. The germline V gene encodes CDR1 SGHNT and CDR2 YYREEE (reference sequence). The CDR3 loop is CASSQGQNYGYTF. In DNA, the CDR3 is TGTGCCAGCAGCCAGGGACAGAACTATGGCTACACCTTC.

The chain is built from TRBV21-1 and TRBJ2-3; TRBD1 is taken as the D call from the table, unchecked against the DNA. TRBV21-1 is noted as a pseudogene. This CDR3 comprises 19 residues. CDR3 sequence: CASSIPGLRGWCSADTQYF. The CDR3 DNA follows: TGTGCCAGCAGCATTCCCGGGCTCAGGGGGTGGTGTAGCGCAGATACGCAGTATTTT.

V and J are TRBV4-1 and TRBJ2-1; 7 nucleotides align to TRBD2. V was pared by 4 bases and J by 8 bases, with 17 bases of the junction left unmatched. The CDR3 has 17 amino acids. The germline V gene encodes CDR1 MGHRA and CDR2 YSYEKL. CDR3 in DNA: TGCGCCAGCAGCCGTCCTGAAAGGAGCGGGGCGGGACATGAGCAGTTCTTC. It yields the protein CASSRPERSGAGHEQFF.

The CDR3 sequence is CASERPGAAEQYF. The CDR3, as DNA: TGTGCCAGCGAGAGACCAGGGGCCGCCGAGCAGTACTTC. V and J are TRBV11-2 and TRBJ2-7, with D possibly matching TRBD1 (6 bases). This CDR3 has 13 residues. The germline gives CDR1 SGHAT, CDR2 FQNNGV. Between the trimmed V and J ends, which lost 8 bases and 6 bases, there was a span of 17 bases. Full variable domain (outside the CDR3, taken from reference TRBV11-2 and TRBJ2-7): EAGVAQSPRYKIIEKRQSVAFWCNPISGHATLYWYQQILGQGPKLLIQFQNNGVVDDSQLPKDRFSAERLKGVDSTLKIQPAKLEDSAVYLCASERPGAAEQYFGPGTRLTVT.

The chain carries TRBV5-1 and TRBJ2-3; 8 nucleotides line up with TRBD2. Germline V lookup: CDR1 SGHRS, CDR2 YFSETQ. The CDR3 covers 13 residues. V lost 5 bases, J lost 4 bases, and 3 bases stayed unmatched. CDR3 protein: CASSREGADTQYF. DNA for the CDR3: TGCGCCAGCAGTCGGGAGGGCGCAGATACGCAGTATTTT.

This clone was found a few times. J is TRBJ1-3 and V is TRBV2; D remains unclear. Trimming removed 8 bases from V and 0 bases from J, with 11 bases in between. This CDR3 spans 14 amino acids. Germline V gene lookup returns CDR1 SNHLY and CDR2 FYNNEI. The CDR3: CASVPGSSGNTIYF. The DNA for the CDR3 is TGTGCCAGCGTTCCCGGGAGCTCTGGAAACACCATATATTTT.

The chain combines TRBV28 with TRBJ1-5, with TRBD1 matching 11 bases. Unmatched junction bases numbered 2, after V lost 5 bases and J lost 5 bases. This CDR3 has 14 residues. CDR1 and CDR2 from the germline V gene are MDHEN and SYDVKM. The CDR3 nucleotides read TGTGCCAGCAGTCGGGACAGGGGGGATCAGCCCCAGCATTTT. Its translation is CASSRDRGDQPQHF.

This clone was found a few times. The chain has TRBV28 and TRBJ2-1; a possible D gene is TRBD2 (6 bases). The CDR3 length is 20 residues. V lost 5 bases to trimming and J lost 1 base, with 27 bases between them. The germline gives CDR1 MDHEN, CDR2 SYDVKM. CDR3 in amino acids: CASSLGYSAPRDDSYNEQFF. The CDR3 bases are TGTGCCAGCAGTCTAGGTTACTCAGCCCCGCGGGACGATTCCTACAATGAGCAGTTCTTC.

This chain joins TRBV7-9 and TRBJ1-2; 10 nucleotides match TRBD1. This CDR3 spans 12 amino acids. Per germline, CDR1 SEHNR and CDR2 FQNEAQ (reference sequence). Losses at the gene ends were 5 bases for V and 7 bases for J; bases not matched to a gene: 1. The CDR3 protein is CASSGTGVGYTF. In nucleotides, the CDR3 is TGTGCCAGCAGCGGGACAGGGGTTGGCTACACCTTC.

This clone was picked up one time. The rearrangement links TRBV4-1 to TRBJ1-1, with a possible D match to TRBD1 (6 bases). V gave up 0 bases and J gave up 5 bases, with 7 bases separating them. From germline, CDR1 is MGHRA and CDR2 YSYEKL. The length of the CDR3 is 13 residues. The CDR3 reads CASSQDQGTEAFF. Written as DNA, the CDR3 is TGCGCCAGCAGCCAAGACCAGGGGACTGAAGCTTTCTTT.

The chain links TRBV7-2 to TRBJ2-1; TRBD2 aligns across 10 bases. This CDR3 contains 15 residues. V shed 2 bases, J shed 7 bases, and the junction held 5 bases outside the gene matches. Germline loops: CDR1 SGHTA, CDR2 FQGNSA. The CDR3, as DNA: TGTGCCAGCAGCTTAAGAGCGGGAGGGCCGAATGAGCAGTTCTTC. Residues: CASSLRAGGPNEQFF.

The V and J genes are TRBV5-1 and TRBJ1-4, with D possibly TRBD1 on 5 matching bases. V lost 0 bases and J 7 bases, leaving 16 bases between the germline ends. Germline V gives CDR1 SGHRS, CDR2 YFSETQ. There are 16 residues in the CDR3. The CDR3 nucleotides are TGCGCCAGCAGCTTGGAAGGATCGGGGCGGGGTGAAAAACTGTTTTTT. Its translation is CASSLEGSGRGEKLFF.

The V call is TRBV18, the J call TRBJ1-1; D gene unclear. The ends were cut back, 5 bases at V and 1 base at J, with 8 bases in the middle. The germline V gene encodes CDR1 KGHSH and CDR2 LQKENI. There are 13 residues in the CDR3. This CDR3 reads CASSDIPNTEAFF. The CDR3 DNA reads TGTGCCAGCTCAGACATCCCGAACACTGAAGCTTTCTTT.

This chain uses TRBV18 with TRBJ1-2; 8 nucleotides match TRBD1. The germline V gene encodes CDR1 KGHSH and CDR2 LQKENI. This CDR3 spans 17 amino acids. J gave up 6 bases and V 6 bases, and 18 bases lay outside the gene matches. This chain's CDR3 is CASSQLQQGQGVDGYTF. The CDR3 region has the DNA TGTGCCAGCTCCCAGTTGCAGCAAGGACAGGGAGTCGATGGCTACACCTTC.

The rearrangement links TRBV2 to TRBJ2-7, with 8 bases matching TRBD1. Germline V gene lookup returns CDR1 SNHLY and CDR2 FYNNEI. The J segment lost 6 bases and the V segment lost 1 base, leaving 5 bases of the junction unmatched. The CDR3 runs 14 residues. The CDR3 loop reads CASSEEWDRSEQYF. The DNA of the CDR3 is TGTGCCAGCAGTGAAGAGTGGGACAGGTCCGAGCAGTACTTC.